This TCR beta chain was sequenced in a study of graft-versus-host responses after intestinal transplantation. The wider study: Recipients across the board were started on anti-thymocyte globulin induction, then kept on tacrolimus and steroids for around three years.

Study-wide results and caveats: The study found high graft-versus-host to host-versus-graft clonal ratios in allografts of patients with graft-donor T cell macrochimerism. Early declines in HvG clones that occurred post-transplant were associated with peak circulating GvH clone levels. Recipient marrow showed GvH clones, some seen first in ileum or blood.

On this clone itself: Its antigen is unknown.

The CDR3 length is 12 residues. V lost 4 bases and J 4 bases, leaving 10 bases between the germline ends. Germline V gene lookup returns CDR1 SQVTM and CDR2 ANQGSEA. TCRdb keeps only in-frame clones here, not all; method: immunoSEQ multiplex PCR. This table holds 130,000 to 150,000 clones, about 90% found once. The sample in question was unstimulated CD4+ T cells sorted from spleen or lymph node cells, obtained before intestinal transplant. The TCR was taken from a human donor who received an intestinal transplant. The chain carries TRBV29-1 and TRBJ2-5; D not resolved. This CDR3 reads CSVGHFRETQYF. CDR3 nucleotide sequence: TGCAGCGTTGGGCACTTCCGAGAGACCCAGTACTTC.